Listed here is a single TCR beta chain. From the RT-PCR reads, TCRdb called clonotypes with MiXCR, one entry per CDR3 protein. The table has about 210,000 distinct CDR3 sequences, about 37% seen once. This sample was included in a study of patients and donors after allogeneic stem cell transplantation. Germline trimming cut 2 bases from V and 3 bases from J; bases unmatched to any gene: 6. The CDR3 loop spans 16 amino acids. Per the germline V gene, CDR1 is SGHTA and CDR2 is FQGNSA. The clonotype was recovered from a human donor who was either an allogeneic HSCT recipient or a stem cell or donor lymphocyte infusion donor (not recorded which). It is not recorded whose cells these are; they may come from a transplant donor. Material for sequencing was blood, either unsorted or a sorted T cell fraction (not recorded which). V usage is TRBV7-2 and J usage is TRBJ1-5, with TRBD1 matching over 8 bases. As DNA, the CDR3 is TGTGCCAGCAGCTTATACCAGGGGGCGGTCAATCAGCCCCAGCATTTT. This sequence encodes CASSLYQGAVNQPQHF.